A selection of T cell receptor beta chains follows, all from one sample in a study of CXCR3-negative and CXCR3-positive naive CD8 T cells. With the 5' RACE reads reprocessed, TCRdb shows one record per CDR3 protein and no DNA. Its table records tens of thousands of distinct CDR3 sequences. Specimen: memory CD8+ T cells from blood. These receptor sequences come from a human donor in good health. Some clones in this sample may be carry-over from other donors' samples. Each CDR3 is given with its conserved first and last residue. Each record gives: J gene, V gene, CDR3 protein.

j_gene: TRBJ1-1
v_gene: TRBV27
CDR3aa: CASRWTSWGGNTEAFF

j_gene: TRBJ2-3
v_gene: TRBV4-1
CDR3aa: CASRIAGGSTDTQYF

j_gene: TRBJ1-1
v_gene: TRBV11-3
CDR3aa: CASSPPDRPLEAFF

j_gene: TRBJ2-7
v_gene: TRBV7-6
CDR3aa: CASSWGQNSYEQYF

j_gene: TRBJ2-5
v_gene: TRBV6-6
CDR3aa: CASSYSWETQYF

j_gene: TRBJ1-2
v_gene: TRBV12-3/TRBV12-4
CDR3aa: CASSLSRYGYTF

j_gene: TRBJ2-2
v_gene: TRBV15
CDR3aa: CATSSDREPTGELFF

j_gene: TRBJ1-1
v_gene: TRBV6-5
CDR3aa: CASSTGGEAFF

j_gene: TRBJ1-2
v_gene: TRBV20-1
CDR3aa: CSARDAWGLDGYTF

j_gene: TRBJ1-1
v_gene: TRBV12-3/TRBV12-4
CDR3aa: CASSTGQGLNTEAFF

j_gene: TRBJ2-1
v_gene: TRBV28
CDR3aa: CASSSDRVHEQFF

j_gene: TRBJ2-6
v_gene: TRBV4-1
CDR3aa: CASSGFKGTGTSGANVLTF

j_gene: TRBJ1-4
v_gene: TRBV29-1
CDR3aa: CSSPTSSWANEKLFF

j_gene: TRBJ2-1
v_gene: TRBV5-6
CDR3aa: CASSFATSGSDDEQFF

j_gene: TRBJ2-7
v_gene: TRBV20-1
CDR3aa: CSAREGRPPYEQYF

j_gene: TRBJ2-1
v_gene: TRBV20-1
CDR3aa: CSARDTDLEQFF

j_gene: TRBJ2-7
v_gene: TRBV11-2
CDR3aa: CASSLIAGLNEQYF

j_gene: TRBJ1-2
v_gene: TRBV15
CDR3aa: CATSSERLGIYGYTF

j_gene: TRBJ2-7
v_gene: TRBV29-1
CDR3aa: CSVGDSSTYEQYF

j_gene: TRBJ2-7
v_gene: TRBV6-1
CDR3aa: CASSGLAGTYEQYF

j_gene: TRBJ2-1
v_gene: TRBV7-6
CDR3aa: CASSDRDRAYNEQFF

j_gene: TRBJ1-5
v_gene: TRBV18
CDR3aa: CASSPIGQGQPQHF

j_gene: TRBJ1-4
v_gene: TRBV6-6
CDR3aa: CASSLHTGAANEKLFF

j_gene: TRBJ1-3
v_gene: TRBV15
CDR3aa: CATSRDRDRDPIYF

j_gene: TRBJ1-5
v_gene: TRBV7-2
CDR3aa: CASSFERGPQHF

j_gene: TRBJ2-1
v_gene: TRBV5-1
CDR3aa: CASSFGGAYNEQFF

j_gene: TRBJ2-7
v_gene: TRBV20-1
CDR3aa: CSAPGQEGRLAQYF

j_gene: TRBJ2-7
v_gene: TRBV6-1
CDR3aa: CASRIQGPSYEQYF

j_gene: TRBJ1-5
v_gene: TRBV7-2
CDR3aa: CASSLGQGLNQPQHF

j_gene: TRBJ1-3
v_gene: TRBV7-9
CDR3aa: CASSLGGVSGNTIYF

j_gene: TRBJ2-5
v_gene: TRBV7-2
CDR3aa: CASSSTRDPTETQYF

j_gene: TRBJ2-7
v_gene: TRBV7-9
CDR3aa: CASSSGHRSEQYF

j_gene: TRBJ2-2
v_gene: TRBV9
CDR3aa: CASSVGANTGELFF

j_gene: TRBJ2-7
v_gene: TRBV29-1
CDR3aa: CSVEWTGNGVEQYF

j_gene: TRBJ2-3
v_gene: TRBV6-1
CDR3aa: CTSRTLAGSSTDTQYF

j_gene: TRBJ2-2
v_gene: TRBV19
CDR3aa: CASSKDTGELFF

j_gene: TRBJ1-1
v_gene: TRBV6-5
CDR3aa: CASSYSSSRMNTEAFF

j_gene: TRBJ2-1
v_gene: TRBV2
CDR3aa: CASSEALVTSYNEQFF

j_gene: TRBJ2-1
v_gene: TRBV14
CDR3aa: CASSQAPSGGRDEQFF

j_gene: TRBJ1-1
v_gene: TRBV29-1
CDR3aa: CSVMGTGTEAFF

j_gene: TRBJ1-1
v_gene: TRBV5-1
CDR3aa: CASSLERGTEAFF

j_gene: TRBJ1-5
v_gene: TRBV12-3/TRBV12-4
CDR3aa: CATTGPNQPQHF

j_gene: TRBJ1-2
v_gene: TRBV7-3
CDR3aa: CASSFDRASNYGYTF

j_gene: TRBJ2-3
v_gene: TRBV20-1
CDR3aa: CSARAYSTDTQYF

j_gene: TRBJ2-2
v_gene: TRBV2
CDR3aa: CASSEEGLGTGELFF

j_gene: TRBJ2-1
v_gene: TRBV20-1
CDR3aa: CSARDLMGTSYNEQFF

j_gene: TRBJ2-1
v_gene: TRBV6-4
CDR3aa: CASSETAGDVNEQFF

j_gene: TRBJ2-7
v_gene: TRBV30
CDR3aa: CAWSVLGANEQYF

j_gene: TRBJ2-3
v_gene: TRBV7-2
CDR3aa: CASSETGTGVTATDTQYF

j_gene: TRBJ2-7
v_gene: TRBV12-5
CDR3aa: CASGWDGDEQYF

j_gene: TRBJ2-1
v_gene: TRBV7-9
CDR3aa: CASSSSDPGNEQFF

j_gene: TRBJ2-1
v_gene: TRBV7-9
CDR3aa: CASSSLAGDEQFF

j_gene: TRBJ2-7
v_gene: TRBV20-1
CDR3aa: CSADRDTYYEQYF